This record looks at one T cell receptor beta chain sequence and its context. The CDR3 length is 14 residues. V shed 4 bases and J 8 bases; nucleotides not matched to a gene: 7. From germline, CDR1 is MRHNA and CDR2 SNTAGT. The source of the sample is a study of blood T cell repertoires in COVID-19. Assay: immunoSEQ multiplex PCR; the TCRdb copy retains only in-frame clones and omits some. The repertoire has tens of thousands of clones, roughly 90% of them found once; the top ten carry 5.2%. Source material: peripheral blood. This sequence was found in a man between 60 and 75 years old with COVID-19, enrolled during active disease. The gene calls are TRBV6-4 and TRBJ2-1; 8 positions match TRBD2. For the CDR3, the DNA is TGTGCCAGCAGTGGACGGGAGGGCACCGATGAGCAGTTCTTC. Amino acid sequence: CASSGREGTDEQFF.